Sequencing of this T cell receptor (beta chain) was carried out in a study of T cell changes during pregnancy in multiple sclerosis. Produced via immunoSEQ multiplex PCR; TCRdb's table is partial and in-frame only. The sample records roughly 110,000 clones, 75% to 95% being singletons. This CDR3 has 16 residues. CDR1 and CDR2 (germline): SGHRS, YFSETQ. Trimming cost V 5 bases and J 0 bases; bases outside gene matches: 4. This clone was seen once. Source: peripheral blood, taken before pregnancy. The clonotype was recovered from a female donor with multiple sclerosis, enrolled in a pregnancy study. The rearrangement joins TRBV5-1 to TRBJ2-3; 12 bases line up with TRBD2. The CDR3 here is CASSSGLAGSTDTQYF. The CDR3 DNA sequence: TGCGCCAGCAGTTCAGGACTAGCGGGGAGCACAGATACGCAGTATTTT.